These T cell receptor beta chains were read from a single sample in a study of T cell repertoires in cytomegalovirus infection. TCRdb itself ran the reads through MiXCR, one entry per CDR3 protein. The profile shows 110,000 or so distinct CDR3 sequences, around 30% of them singletons. These receptors' targets are unknown. This specimen was CD8+ T cells from cultured PBMCs, taken from culture after CMV antigen stimulation. The receptor set was obtained from a human donor in good health (CMV status not recorded). Some clones in this sample may be carry-over from other donors' samples. Both conserved end residues are part of each CDR3. D genes are given only for firm matches. For some rows the clone size is stated as once, few or many, or as a class when expanded; others skip it.

- 17 TRBJ2-1 - TRBV7-9 CASSHTPGDFSYNEQFF TGTGCCAGCAGCCACACCCCGGGGGACTTCTCCTACAATGAGCAGTTCTTC
- 17 TRBJ1-6 - TRBV4-3 CASSQEPGRGSNSPLHF TGCGCCAGCAGCCAAGAACCTGGCAGGGGAAGCAATTCACCCCTCCACTTT
- 14 TRBJ2-7 - TRBV29-1 CSVRDAPRSYEQYF TGCAGCGTTCGGGACGCACCTAGGTCCTACGAGCAGTACTTC
- 13 TRBJ1-1 TRBD1 TRBV11-2 CASSPTGSYEAFF TGTGCCAGCAGCCCGACAGGGAGTTATGAAGCTTTCTTT
- 15 TRBJ2-1 TRBD2 TRBV5-5 CASSPSGEEIDEQFF TGTGCCAGCAGCCCTAGCGGGGAGGAGATCGATGAGCAGTTCTTC
few 14 TRBJ2-3 TRBD2 TRBV6-2/TRBV6-3 CASSPGGALDTQYF TGTGCCAGCAGTCCCGGGGGGGCCCTAGATACGCAGTATTTT
- 14 TRBJ2-1 - TRBV11-2 CASSPEASYNEQFF TGTGCCAGCAGCCCCGAGGCTTCTTACAATGAGCAGTTCTTC
- 13 TRBJ1-1 - TRBV19 CASLRWANTEAFF TGTGCCAGTCTTAGGTGGGCGAACACTGAAGCTTTCTTT
many 15 TRBJ2-1 - TRBV7-2 CASSRSGSRRNEQFF TGTGCCAGCAGCCGTTCCGGGAGTCGGCGAAATGAGCAGTTCTTC
- 13 TRBJ2-7 - TRBV25-1 CASSEKGFHEQYF TGTGCCAGCAGTGAAAAGGGGTTCCACGAGCAGTACTTC
- 15 TRBJ1-3 TRBD1 TRBV5-5 CASSWTGGDGNTIYF TGTGCCAGCAGCTGGACAGGGGGCGACGGAAACACCATATATTTT
few 16 TRBJ1-2 - TRBV7-2 CASIGRPDEVWNGYTF TGTGCCAGCATCGGGCGTCCCGATGAAGTTTGGAATGGCTACACCTTC
- 15 TRBJ1-2 - TRBV12-3/TRBV12-4 CASSPKAGARPGYTF TGTGCCAGCAGTCCAAAGGCAGGGGCTCGACCTGGCTACACCTTC
once 13 TRBJ2-5 - TRBV20-1 CSPRPGAQETQYF TGCAGTCCAAGGCCAGGGGCCCAAGAGACCCAGTACTTC
- 15 TRBJ1-6 TRBD1 TRBV6-8 CASSYRGTGASPLHF TGTGCCAGCAGTTACCGCGGGACAGGGGCATCACCCCTCCACTTT
few 15 TRBJ1-1 - TRBV5-6 CASSWWARDYTEAFF TGTGCCAGCAGCTGGTGGGCCCGGGACTACACTGAAGCTTTCTTT
- 14 TRBJ1-5 TRBD1 TRBV6-6 CAISRDRGYQPQHF TGTGCCATCTCCCGAGACAGGGGCTATCAGCCCCAGCATTTT
- 13 TRBJ1-2 - TRBV11-1 CASSLAPNYGYTF TGTGCCAGCAGCTTAGCACCTAACTATGGCTACACCTTC
- 12 TRBJ2-5 - TRBV7-9 CASSFGLETQYF TGTGCCAGCAGCTTTGGATTAGAGACCCAGTACTTC
- 16 TRBJ2-1 TRBD1 TRBV15 CATSRGLGQDYNEQFF TGTGCCACCAGCAGGGGGTTGGGACAGGATTACAATGAGCAGTTCTTC
few 15 TRBJ1-1 - TRBV7-9 CASSLGNIGGTEAFF TGTGCCAGCAGCTTAGGAAATATCGGGGGCACTGAAGCTTTCTTT
few 14 TRBJ1-2 - TRBV11-2 CASSLSWGPRGYTF TGTGCCAGCAGCCTTTCCTGGGGGCCGCGGGGCTACACCTTC
- 15 TRBJ1-6 TRBD1 TRBV20-1 CSASQTGGTYSPLHF TGCAGTGCTAGCCAGACAGGGGGAACCTATTCACCCCTCCACTTT
- 17 TRBJ2-2 - TRBV7-6 CASSASDEDINTGELFF TGTGCCAGCAGCGCTAGCGACGAGGACATAAACACCGGGGAGCTGTTTTTT
- 14 TRBJ2-7 - TRBV12-3/TRBV12-4 CASSPRRTAYEQYF TGTGCCAGCAGCCCTAGGAGGACAGCCTACGAGCAGTACTTC
once 15 TRBJ1-5 TRBD1 TRBV6-5 CASSYGTGGNQPQHF TGTGCCAGCAGTTACGGGACAGGGGGCAATCAGCCCCAGCATTTT
many 14 TRBJ2-5 - TRBV11-1 CASSFQGVGETQYF TGTGCCAGCAGCTTTCAAGGAGTCGGTGAGACCCAGTACTTC
- 15 TRBJ1-2 TRBD1 TRBV12-3/TRBV12-4 CASSSSDRAFDGYTF TGTGCCAGCAGTTCCTCGGACAGGGCGTTCGATGGCTACACCTTC
- 16 TRBJ2-7 TRBD1 TRBV7-2 CASSLGAGTGTYEQYF TGTGCCAGCAGCTTGGGCGCCGGGACAGGGACCTACGAGCAGTACTTC
few 14 TRBJ1-6 TRBD1 TRBV12-3/TRBV12-4 CASSYGTGGSPLHF TGTGCCAGCAGTTACGGGACAGGGGGTTCACCCCTCCACTTT
- 16 TRBJ2-5 TRBD2 TRBV10-3 CASSVGREGATETQYF TGTGCCTCTAGCGTCGGGCGGGAGGGGGCTACAGAGACCCAGTACTTC
- 11 TRBJ2-7 - TRBV10-3 CAISESNEQYF TGTGCCATCAGTGAGTCCAACGAGCAGTACTTC
- 15 TRBJ2-1 TRBD1 TRBV7-8 CASSLNPGTAHEQFF TGTGCCAGCAGCCTGAACCCCGGGACAGCCCATGAGCAGTTCTTC
- 14 TRBJ1-1 - TRBV7-2 CASSPWGGNTEAFF TGTGCCAGCAGCCCCTGGGGGGGGAACACTGAAGCTTTCTTT
- 12 TRBJ1-2 - TRBV4-1 CASPWGTHGYTF TGCGCCAGCCCTTGGGGGACTCATGGCTACACCTTC
many 12 TRBJ2-3 TRBD1 TRBV7-9 CASSFDRVGWYF TGTGCCAGCAGCTTCGACAGGGTTGGTTGGTATTTT
many 16 TRBJ1-6 - TRBV7-6 CASSLSPGDTDSPLHF TGTGCCAGCAGCTTATCTCCTGGGGATACGGATTCACCCCTCCACTTT
few 11 TRBJ2-7 - TRBV29-1 CSVVVSFEQYF TGCAGCGTTGTGGTCTCCTTCGAGCAGTACTTC
- 16 TRBJ2-1 - TRBV20-1 CSARDPKAVSYNEQFF TGCAGTGCTAGAGATCCCAAAGCAGTCTCCTACAATGAGCAGTTCTTC
many 14 TRBJ2-5 - TRBV7-2 CASSPHRSQETQYF TGTGCCAGCAGCCCCCACAGGAGCCAAGAGACCCAGTACTTC
few 15 TRBJ1-6 - TRBV6-2/TRBV6-3 CASSDDKGSGSPLHF TGTGCCAGCAGTGACGACAAAGGATCAGGCTCACCCCTCCACTTT
- 13 TRBJ2-7 - TRBV5-6 CASSSPGSYEQYF TGTGCCAGCAGCTCCCCTGGGTCCTACGAGCAGTACTTC
- 13 TRBJ2-3 - TRBV6-5 CASSYLSRDTQYF TGTGCCAGCAGTTACCTTAGCAGGGATACGCAGTATTTT
few 14 TRBJ1-1 TRBD1 TRBV27 CASSTHAGGPEAFF TGTGCCAGCAGTACCCACGCAGGGGGCCCTGAAGCTTTCTTT
- 17 TRBJ1-6 - TRBV4-2 CASSQEKVGAYNSPLHF TGTGCCAGCAGCCAAGAGAAGGTTGGGGCCTATAATTCACCCCTCCACTTT
- 12 TRBJ2-1 - TRBV14 CASSRGYNEQFF TGTGCCAGCAGCCGCGGTTACAATGAGCAGTTCTTC
few 12 TRBJ2-1 TRBD2 TRBV7-6 CASSPWGGEQFF TGTGCCAGCAGCCCGTGGGGGGGAGAGCAGTTCTTC
- 13 TRBJ1-1 - TRBV10-3 CAISEPKDTEAFF TGTGCCATCAGTGAGCCGAAAGACACTGAAGCTTTCTTT
- 15 TRBJ2-7 TRBD2 TRBV20-1 CSARAKLAGWYEQYF TGCAGTGCTAGAGCGAAACTAGCGGGGTGGTACGAGCAGTACTTC
many 13 TRBJ1-2 - TRBV7-2 CASSLGSHYGYTF TGTGCCAGCAGCTTAGGTTCCCATTATGGCTACACCTTC
- 15 TRBJ1-1 - TRBV4-1 CASSQSLRDTDDAFF TGCGCCAGCAGCCAGTCACTGCGGGACACCGACGATGCTTTCTTT
few 15 TRBJ2-1 - TRBV7-9 CASSLVLEGDNEQFF TGTGCCAGCAGCTTAGTCCTAGAAGGGGACAATGAGCAGTTCTTC
once 13 TRBJ1-1 - TRBV25-1 CASSIAQNTEAFF TGTGCCAGCAGCATAGCACAAAACACTGAAGCTTTCTTT
many 15 TRBJ2-1 TRBD2 TRBV6-1 CASSEAAGEGNEQFF TGTGCCAGCAGTGAAGCGGCGGGGGAGGGCAATGAGCAGTTCTTC